This TCR beta chain was identified during a study of blood T cell repertoires in COVID-19. The length of the CDR3 is 12 residues. From germline, CDR1 is SGHDT and CDR2 YYEEEE. V gave up 2 bases and J gave up 4 bases, with 4 bases separating them. Assay used: immunoSEQ multiplex PCR; TCRdb lists only in-frame clones, some missing. The sample holds approximately 210,000 clones, under 95% seen once. This receptor was identified in a man aged 25-45 years with acute or convalescent COVID-19. The V and J genes are TRBV5-6 and TRBJ1-5, with D uncertain. Sequenced material: peripheral blood. In DNA, the CDR3 is TGTGCCAGCAGCTTCCTTAATCAGCCCCAGCATTTT. It encodes CASSFLNQPQHF.